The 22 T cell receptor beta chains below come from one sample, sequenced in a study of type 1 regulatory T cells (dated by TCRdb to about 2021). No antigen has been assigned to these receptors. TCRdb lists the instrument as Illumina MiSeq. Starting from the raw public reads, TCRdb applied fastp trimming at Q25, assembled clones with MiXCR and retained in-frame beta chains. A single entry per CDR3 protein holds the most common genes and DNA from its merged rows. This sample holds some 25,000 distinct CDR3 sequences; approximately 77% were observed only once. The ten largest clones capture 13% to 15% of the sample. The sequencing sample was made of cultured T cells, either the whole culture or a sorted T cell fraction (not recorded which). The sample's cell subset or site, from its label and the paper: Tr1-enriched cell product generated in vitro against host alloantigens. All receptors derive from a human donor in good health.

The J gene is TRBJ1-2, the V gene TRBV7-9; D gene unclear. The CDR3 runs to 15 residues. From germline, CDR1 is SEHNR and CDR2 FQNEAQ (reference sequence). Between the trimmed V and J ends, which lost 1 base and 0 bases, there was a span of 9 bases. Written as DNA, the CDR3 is TGTGCCAGCAGCTTAGGTCGGGGAGCTAACTATGGCTACACCTTC. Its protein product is CASSLGRGANYGYTF. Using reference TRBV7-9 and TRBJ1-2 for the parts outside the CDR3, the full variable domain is DTGVSQNPRHKITKRGQNVTFRCDPISEHNRLYWYRQTLGQGPEFLTYFQNEAQLEKSRLLSDRFSAERPKGSFSTLEIQRTEQGDSAMYLCASSLGRGANYGYTFGSGTRLTVV.

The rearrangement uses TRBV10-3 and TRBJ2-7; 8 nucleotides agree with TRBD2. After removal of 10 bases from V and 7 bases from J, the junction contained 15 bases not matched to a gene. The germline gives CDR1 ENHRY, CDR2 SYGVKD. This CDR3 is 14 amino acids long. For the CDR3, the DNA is TGTGCCACGGGGGTAGCGGGGACCGCTGGGGAGCAGTACTTC. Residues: CATGVAGTAGEQYF.

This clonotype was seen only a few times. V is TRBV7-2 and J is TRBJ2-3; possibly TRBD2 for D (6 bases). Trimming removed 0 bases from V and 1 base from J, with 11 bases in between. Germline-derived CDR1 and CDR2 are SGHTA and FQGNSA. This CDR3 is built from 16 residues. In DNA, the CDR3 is TGTGCCAGCAGCTTAGCCGGGACTCTACGCACAGATACGCAGTATTTT. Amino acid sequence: CASSLAGTLRTDTQYF.

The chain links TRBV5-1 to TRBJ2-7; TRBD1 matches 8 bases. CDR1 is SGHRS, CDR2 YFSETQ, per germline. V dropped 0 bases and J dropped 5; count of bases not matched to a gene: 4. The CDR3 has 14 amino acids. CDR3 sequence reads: CASSLGTGWDEQYF. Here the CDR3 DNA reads TGCGCCAGCAGCTTGGGGACAGGGTGGGACGAGCAGTACTTC.

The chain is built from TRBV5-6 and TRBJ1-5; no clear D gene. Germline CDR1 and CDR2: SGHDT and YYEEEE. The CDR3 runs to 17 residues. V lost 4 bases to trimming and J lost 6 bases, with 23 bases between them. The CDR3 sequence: CASSSSLSGKVSQPQHF. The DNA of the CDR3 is TGTGCCAGCAGCAGCAGCTTAAGCGGGAAGGTATCTCAGCCCCAGCATTTT.

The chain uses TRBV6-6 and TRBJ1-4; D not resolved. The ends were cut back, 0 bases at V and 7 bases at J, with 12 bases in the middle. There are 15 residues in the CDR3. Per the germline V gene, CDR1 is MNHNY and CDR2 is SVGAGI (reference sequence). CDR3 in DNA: TGTGCCAGCAGTTACTCGAAAAAGGAAGGTGAAAAACTGTTTTTT. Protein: CASSYSKKEGEKLFF.

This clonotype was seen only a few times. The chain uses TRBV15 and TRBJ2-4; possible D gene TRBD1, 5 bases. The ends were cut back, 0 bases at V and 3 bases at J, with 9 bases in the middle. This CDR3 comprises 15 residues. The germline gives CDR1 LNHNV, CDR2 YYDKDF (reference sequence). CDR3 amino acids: CATSRDRQGKNIQYF. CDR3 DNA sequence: TGTGCCACCAGCAGAGATCGGCAGGGCAAAAACATTCAGTACTTC. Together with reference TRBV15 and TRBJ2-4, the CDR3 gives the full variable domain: DAMVIQNPRYQVTQFGKPVTLSCSQTLNHNVMYWYQQKSSQAPKLLFHYYDKDFNNEADTPDNFQSRRPNTSFCFLDIRSPGLGDTAMYLCATSRDRQGKNIQYFGAGTRLSVL.

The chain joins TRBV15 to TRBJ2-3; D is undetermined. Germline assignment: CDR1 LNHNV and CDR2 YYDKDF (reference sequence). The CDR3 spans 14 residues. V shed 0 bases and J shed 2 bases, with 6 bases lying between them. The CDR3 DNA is TGTGCCACCAGCAGAGATTATGTCACAGATACGCAGTATTTT. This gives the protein CATSRDYVTDTQYF.

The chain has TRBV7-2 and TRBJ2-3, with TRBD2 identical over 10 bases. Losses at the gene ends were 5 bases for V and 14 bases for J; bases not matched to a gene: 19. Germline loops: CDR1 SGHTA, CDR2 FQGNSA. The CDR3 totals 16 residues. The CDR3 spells CASSPAGLYSGGARYF. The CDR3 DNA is TGTGCCAGCAGCCCGGCCGGACTGTACAGCGGGGGGGCCAGGTATTTT.

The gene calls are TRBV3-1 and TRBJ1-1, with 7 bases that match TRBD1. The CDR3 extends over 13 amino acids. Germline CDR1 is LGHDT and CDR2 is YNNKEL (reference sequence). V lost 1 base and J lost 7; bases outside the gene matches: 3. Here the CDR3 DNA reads TGTGCCAGCAGCCAAGGGGGACAGCTTGAAGCTTTCTTT. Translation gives CASSQGGQLEAFF.

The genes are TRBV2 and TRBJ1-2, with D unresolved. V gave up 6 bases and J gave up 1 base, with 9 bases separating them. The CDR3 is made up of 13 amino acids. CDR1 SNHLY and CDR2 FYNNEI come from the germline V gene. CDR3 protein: CASRVRNNYGYTF. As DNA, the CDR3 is TGTGCCAGCAGGGTTCGCAATAACTATGGCTACACCTTC.

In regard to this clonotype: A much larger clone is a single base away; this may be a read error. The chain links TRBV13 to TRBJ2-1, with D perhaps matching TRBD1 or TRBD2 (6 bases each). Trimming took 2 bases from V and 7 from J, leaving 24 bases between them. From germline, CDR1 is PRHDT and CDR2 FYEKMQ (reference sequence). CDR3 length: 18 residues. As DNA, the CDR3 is TGTGCCAGCAGCTTACGACCTGGAAGGGGGGCCTTTCGGAATGAGCAGTTCTTC. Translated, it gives CASSLRPGRGAFRNEQFF.

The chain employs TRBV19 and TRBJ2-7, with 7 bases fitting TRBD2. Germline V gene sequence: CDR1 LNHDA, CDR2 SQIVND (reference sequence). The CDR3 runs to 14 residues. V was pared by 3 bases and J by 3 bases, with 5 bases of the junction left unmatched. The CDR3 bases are TGTGCCAGTAGTATGAAAGCGGGGTACTACGAGCAGTACTTC. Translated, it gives CASSMKAGYYEQYF.

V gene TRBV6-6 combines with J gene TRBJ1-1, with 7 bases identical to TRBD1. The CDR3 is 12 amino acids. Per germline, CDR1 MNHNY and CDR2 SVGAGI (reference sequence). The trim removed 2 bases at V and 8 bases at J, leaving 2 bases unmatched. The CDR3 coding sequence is TGTGCCAGCAGTTACGGGGACAGCGAAGCTTTCTTT. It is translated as CASSYGDSEAFF.

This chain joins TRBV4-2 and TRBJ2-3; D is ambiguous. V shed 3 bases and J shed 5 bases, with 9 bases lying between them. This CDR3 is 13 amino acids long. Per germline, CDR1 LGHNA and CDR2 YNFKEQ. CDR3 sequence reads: CASSQGKGDTQYF. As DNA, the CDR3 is TGTGCCAGCAGCCAGGGAAAGGGAGATACGCAGTATTTT.

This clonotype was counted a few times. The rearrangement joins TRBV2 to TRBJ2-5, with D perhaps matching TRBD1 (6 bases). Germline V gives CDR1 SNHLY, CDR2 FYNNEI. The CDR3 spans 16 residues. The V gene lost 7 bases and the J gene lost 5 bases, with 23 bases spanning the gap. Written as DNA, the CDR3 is TGTGCCAGCATCTTTCTTCGGCAGGGGATGGCGGAGACCCAGTACTTC. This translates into CASIFLRQGMAETQYF.

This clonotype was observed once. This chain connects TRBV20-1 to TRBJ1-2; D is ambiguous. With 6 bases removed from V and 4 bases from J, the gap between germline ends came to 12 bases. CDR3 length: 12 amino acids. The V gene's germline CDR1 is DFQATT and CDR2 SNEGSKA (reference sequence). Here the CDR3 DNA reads TGCAGTGCGGTGGGCGGATCCTATGGCTACACCTTC. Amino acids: CSAVGGSYGYTF.

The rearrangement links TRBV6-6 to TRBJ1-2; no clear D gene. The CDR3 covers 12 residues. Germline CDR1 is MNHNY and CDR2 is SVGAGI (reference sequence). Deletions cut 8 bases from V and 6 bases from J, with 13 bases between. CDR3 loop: CASLTAGDGYTF. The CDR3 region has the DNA TGTGCCAGCCTTACGGCGGGAGATGGCTACACCTTC.

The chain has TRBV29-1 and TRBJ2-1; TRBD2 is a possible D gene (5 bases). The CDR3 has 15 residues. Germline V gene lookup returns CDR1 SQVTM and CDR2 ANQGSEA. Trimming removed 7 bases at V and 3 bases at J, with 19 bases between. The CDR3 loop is CSDPRPPGIYNEQFF. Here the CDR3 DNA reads TGCAGCGATCCCCGCCCTCCGGGGATCTACAATGAGCAGTTCTTC.

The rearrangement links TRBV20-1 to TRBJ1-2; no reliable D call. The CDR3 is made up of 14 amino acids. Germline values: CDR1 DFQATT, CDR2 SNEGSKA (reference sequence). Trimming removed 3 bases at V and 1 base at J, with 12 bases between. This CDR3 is CSASSGPFNYGYTF. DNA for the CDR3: TGCAGTGCTAGCAGTGGTCCCTTTAACTATGGCTACACCTTC.

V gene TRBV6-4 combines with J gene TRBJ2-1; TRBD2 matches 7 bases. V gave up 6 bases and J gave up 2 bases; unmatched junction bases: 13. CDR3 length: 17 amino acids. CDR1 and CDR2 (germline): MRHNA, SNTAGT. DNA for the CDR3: TGTGCCAGCAGCCTTTTGGGGGGGAATACCCCCTACAATGAGCAGTTCTTC. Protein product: CASSLLGGNTPYNEQFF.

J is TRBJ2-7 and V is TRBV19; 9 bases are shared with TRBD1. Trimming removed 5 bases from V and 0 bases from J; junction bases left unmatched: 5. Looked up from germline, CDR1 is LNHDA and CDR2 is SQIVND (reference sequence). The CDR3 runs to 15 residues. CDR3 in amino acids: CASSFRQGVSYEQYF. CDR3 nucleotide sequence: TGTGCCAGTAGTTTCCGACAGGGGGTCTCCTACGAGCAGTACTTC.